Sequencing of this T cell receptor beta chain was carried out in a study of T cell changes during pregnancy in multiple sclerosis. V was clipped by 6 bases and J by 9 bases; unmatched bases: 13. The germline V gene encodes CDR1 MDHEN and CDR2 SYDVKM. The CDR3 runs 15 residues. Sequencing was performed with immunoSEQ multiplex PCR; in TCRdb, only in-frame clones are kept and a portion is missing. The sample has 40,000 to 50,000 clones; almost 95% are singletons. The sequences come from CD8+ T cells from peripheral blood mononuclear cells, collected in the third trimester of pregnancy. The TCR was taken from a female donor with multiple sclerosis, enrolled in a pregnancy study. This rearrangement joins TRBV28 to TRBJ2-1; 8 bases are shared with TRBD2. CDR3 loop: CASRPTSGGEGEQFF. The CDR3 DNA follows: TGTGCCAGCAGGCCTACTAGCGGAGGCGAGGGTGAGCAGTTCTTC.